One and the same sample provided the 18 T cell receptor beta chains below, sequenced in a study of CD8 T cell repertoires and HIV-1 epitope variants. Their antigens remain unidentified. Method: immunoSEQ multiplex PCR; TCRdb's copy keeps in-frame clones and lacks some. The sample holds roughly 2,700 clones; about 68% are singletons and the top ten take more than 35%. The sequencing sample was made of cultured CD8+ T cells derived from PBMCs. These receptors were taken from a male donor with HIV.

The V gene is TRBV7-9, the J gene TRBJ1-6, with D perhaps TRBD1 (5 bases). The CDR3 totals 14 residues. Per the germline V gene, CDR1 is SEHNR and CDR2 is FQNEAQ (reference sequence). V lost 5 bases and J 6 bases, leaving 11 bases between the germline ends. The CDR3 coding sequence is TGTGCCAGCAGCCCCCGGCAGGGTAATTCACCCCTCCACTTT. It yields the protein CASSPRQGNSPLHF.

The chain uses TRBV27 and TRBJ2-6, with D possibly called TRBD1 or TRBD2 (5 bases each). There are 17 residues in the CDR3. The germline V gene has CDR1 MNHEY and CDR2 SMNVEV (reference sequence). V was shortened by 0 bases and J by 0 bases, with 9 bases between the two germline ends. The CDR3: CASSLSGRLSGANVLTF. In DNA, the CDR3 is TGTGCCAGCAGTTTATCGGGACGTCTCTCTGGGGCCAACGTCCTGACTTTC.

The chain uses TRBV27 and TRBJ2-7, with a possible D match to TRBD1 (6 bases). From germline, CDR1 is MNHEY and CDR2 SMNVEV (reference sequence). V dropped 2 bases and J dropped 2 bases, with 10 bases sitting between them. The CDR3 runs to 14 residues. The CDR3 spells CASSLGGQTYEQYF. The CDR3 DNA reads as TGTGCCAGCAGTTTAGGAGGACAGACCTACGAGCAGTACTTC.

V usage is TRBV2 and J usage is TRBJ1-1; no clear D gene. The germline gives CDR1 SNHLY, CDR2 FYNNEI. Between the trimmed V and J ends, which lost 6 bases and 4 bases, there was a span of 6 bases. The CDR3 length is 11 residues. The CDR3 coding sequence is TGTGCCAGCAGGGATGGCACTGAAGCTTTCTTT. Amino acids: CASRDGTEAFF.

This chain uses TRBV19 with TRBJ2-6; D is ambiguous. The CDR3 is 14 residues long. V lost 1 base, J lost 2 bases, and 3 bases lay in between. Germline CDR1 and CDR2: LNHDA and SQIVND (reference sequence). Here the CDR3 reads CASSIGAGANVLTF. Written as DNA, the CDR3 is TGTGCCAGTAGTATAGGGGCTGGGGCCAACGTCCTGACTTTC.

This chain uses TRBV5-4 with TRBJ1-2; 7 nucleotides match TRBD1. Germline V CDR1 and CDR2: SGHNT, YYREEE (reference sequence). J lost 8 bases, V lost 3 bases, and 10 bases had no gene match. This CDR3 contains 14 residues. In DNA form, the CDR3 reads TGTGCCAGCAGCTGGCAGGAGACAGGGCTCGGCTACACCTTC. It is translated as CASSWQETGLGYTF. Supplemented by reference TRBV5-4 and TRBJ1-2, the full variable domain reads ETGVTQSPTHLIKTRGQQVTLRCSSQSGHNTVSWYQQALGQGPQFIFQYYREEENGRGNFPPRFSGLQFPNYSSELNVNALELDDSALYLCASSWQETGLGYTFGSGTRLTVV.

This rearrangement joins TRBV5-1 to TRBJ2-7, with a possible D match to TRBD1 (5 bases). The germline CDR1 and CDR2 sequences are SGHRS and YFSETQ. The CDR3 length is 14 residues. V was clipped by 0 bases and J by 4 bases, with 11 bases between them. Here the CDR3 DNA reads TGCGCCAGCAGCTTGGAGGGGATGGAATACGAGCAGTACTTC. It encodes CASSLEGMEYEQYF.

The rearrangement joins TRBV2 to TRBJ2-1, with a weak D call TRBD2 (5 bases). The germline V gene has CDR1 SNHLY and CDR2 FYNNEI. The CDR3 contains 15 residues. V shed 5 bases and J shed 0 bases, with 11 bases lying between them. The CDR3 here is CASSHSVSSYNEQFF. CDR3 sequence (DNA): TGTGCCAGCAGTCATAGCGTCAGCTCCTACAATGAGCAGTTCTTC.

The chain combines TRBV29-1 with TRBJ2-1; D ambiguous. Germline loops: CDR1 SQVTM, CDR2 ANQGSEA. Trimming stripped 5 bases from V and 2 bases from J, with 10 bases between. The CDR3 sequence is 13 residues long. For the CDR3, the DNA is TGCAGCGTTTTGACGGATCCCTACAATGAGCAGTTCTTC. Protein sequence: CSVLTDPYNEQFF.

A few counts support this clone. The rearrangement joins TRBV2 to TRBJ1-1, with a weak D call TRBD1 (5 bases). Trimming took 4 bases from V and 6 from J, leaving 15 bases between them. The CDR3 has 14 amino acids. Germline values: CDR1 SNHLY, CDR2 FYNNEI. In DNA form, the CDR3 reads TGTGCCAGCAGTGGAGGGGAAGAACTCTCTGAAGCTTTCTTT. Translated, it gives CASSGGEELSEAFF.

The chain has TRBV28 and TRBJ2-7; 8 positions match TRBD1. V was clipped by 6 bases and J by 2 bases; unmatched bases: 12. This CDR3 contains 16 residues. Germline V CDR1 and CDR2: MDHEN, SYDVKM. The CDR3 sequence is CASSQSRDRRTYEQYF. The CDR3 DNA reads TGTGCCAGCAGCCAATCCCGGGACAGGCGTACCTACGAGCAGTACTTC.

CDR3 sequence: CASSFGDRGRREQYF. The DNA for the CDR3 is TGTGCCAGCAGCTTTGGGGACAGGGGGCGCCGGGAGCAGTACTTC. This chain joins TRBV7-2 and TRBJ2-7; 12 bases line up with TRBD1. The V and J ends lost 3 bases and 7 bases, in that order; junction bases with no gene match: 7. Germline CDR1 and CDR2: SGHTA and FQGNSA. The CDR3 extends over 15 amino acids.

The chain recombines TRBV28 with TRBJ2-7; D remains unclear. CDR3 length: 13 amino acids. CDR1 and CDR2 from the germline V gene are MDHEN and SYDVKM. V lost 1 base and J lost 0, with 4 bases in between. CDR3: CASSLYGSYEQYF. The CDR3 coding sequence is TGTGCCAGCAGTTTATACGGCTCCTACGAGCAGTACTTC.

V usage is TRBV15 and J usage is TRBJ1-6; D call uncertain. The V gene's germline CDR1 is LNHNV and CDR2 YYDKDF (reference sequence). The CDR3 loop spans 16 amino acids. V dropped 2 bases and J dropped 5 bases, with 13 bases sitting between them. Here the CDR3 reads CATSRLPRPNNSPLHF. CDR3 coding DNA: TGTGCCACCAGCAGATTACCTCGACCAAATAATTCACCCCTCCACTTT.

This clone has a handful of counts. The genes are TRBV5-6 and TRBJ1-2; no firm D call. Germline CDR1 is SGHDT and CDR2 is YYEEEE. With 4 bases removed from V and 5 bases from J, the gap between germline ends came to 9 bases. The CDR3 runs 12 residues. The CDR3 here is CASSAGTYGYTF. DNA for the CDR3: TGTGCCAGCAGCGCGGGTACTTATGGCTACACCTTC.

The CDR3 coding sequence is TGTGCCAGCAGCTTGTCCCACGAGCAGTACTTC. This sequence encodes CASSLSHEQYF. The chain carries TRBV5-4 and TRBJ2-7; D gene uncertain. The V end lost 1 base, the J end lost 5 bases, and 4 bases lay between the germline ends. The CDR3 is 11 amino acids. Germline CDR1 SGHNT, CDR2 YYREEE (reference sequence). The variable domain in full, completed from reference TRBV5-4 and TRBJ2-7, reads ETGVTQSPTHLIKTRGQQVTLRCSSQSGHNTVSWYQQALGQGPQFIFQYYREEENGRGNFPPRFSGLQFPNYSSELNVNALELDDSALYLCASSLSHEQYFGPGTRLTVT.

The chain has TRBV28 and TRBJ2-7, with 8 nucleotides matching TRBD2. The V gene end was trimmed by 5 bases and the J gene end by 6 bases; junction bases not matched to a gene: 9. From germline, CDR1 is MDHEN and CDR2 SYDVKM. CDR3 length: 14 residues. The DNA of the CDR3 is TGTGCCAGCAGTCCGGAAGCGGGAGTAAGCGAGCAGTACTTC. It is translated as CASSPEAGVSEQYF.

This chain connects TRBV5-1 to TRBJ2-7, with TRBD1 identical over 8 bases. The CDR3 contains 15 residues. V shed 0 bases and J 2 bases; nucleotides not matched to a gene: 4. Per the germline V gene, CDR1 is SGHRS and CDR2 is YFSETQ. As DNA, the CDR3 is TGCGCCAGCAGCTTGGACCCAGGGGGCCCCTACGAGCAGTACTTC. This codes for CASSLDPGGPYEQYF.